This record looks at one TCR beta chain sequence and its context. What it recognizes is unknown. The data belong to a study of human T cells and chemical hapten exposure. General observations from the study: Significantly greater numbers of large CDR3 similarity clusters came from expanded TCRs than from controls.

V shed 2 bases, J shed 7 bases, and the junction held 6 bases outside the gene matches. CDR3 size: 14 residues. The germline V gene encodes CDR1 MDHEN and CDR2 SYDVKM. Each CDR3 protein gets one entry after TCRdb re-called the RACE reads with MiXCR. The profile shows around 40,000 distinct CDR3 sequences, approximately 11% of them singletons. Time point noted: patch test 3, about 24 weeks after DPC sensitization. This sample's treatment: therapeutic diphenylcyclopropenone sensitization with weekly scalp DPC. Total RNA extraction was carried out from unfractionated whole blood. The V gene is TRBV28, the J gene TRBJ2-7, with 9 bases fitting TRBD2. Sequencing was performed on whole blood, taken in connection with sensitization to the hapten diphenylcyclopropenone (DPC). The TCR was taken from a woman in her 40s with alopecia areata. Some clones in this sample may be carry-over from other donors' samples. DNA for the CDR3: TGTGCCAGCAGTTTACCTAGCGGGGCCCGGGAGCAGTACTTC. Residues: CASSLPSGAREQYF.